This T cell receptor beta chain was obtained from a study of CD8 T cells in ankylosing spondylitis. General study results and limits: The clones that were linked to disease were reported to be significantly enriched in matched synovial fluid samples from ankylosing spondylitis patients.

A word on this clonotype: The antigen is unknown.

The CDR3 runs 13 residues. V lost 5 bases and J lost 2, with 10 bases in between. Looked up from germline, CDR1 is MGHRA and CDR2 is YSYEKL. It was by quantitative 5'-RACE with molecular barcodes that TCR beta libraries were made. MiXCR, run by TCRdb on the 5' RACE reads, gives a single entry per CDR3 protein. The profile shows a few hundred thousand distinct CDR3 sequences, about a sixth of them singletons. Material: blood, either unsorted or a sorted T cell fraction (not recorded which). The sequence was collected from a male donor with ankylosing spondylitis or in good health (not recorded which). The chain employs TRBV4-1 and TRBJ2-7; D remains ambiguous. This CDR3 is CASSSDLTYEQYF. The CDR3 nucleotides are TGCGCCAGCAGCAGTGACTTGACCTACGAGCAGTACTTC.